This TCR beta chain appears in the sequencing data of a study of shared T cell receptors in the human thymus. The table came from immunoSEQ multiplex PCR; TCRdb's copy has only in-frame clones and leaves some out. The sample contains hundreds of thousands of clones, 88% of which appear only once. V lost 0 bases and J lost 2, with 18 bases in between. CDR3 length equals 17 residues. Germline CDR1 reads SGDLS; CDR2 reads YYNGEE. In addition, the sample was reused for a study of human thymus T cells. In that study: From resections taken during corrective heart surgery, the thymus tissue was obtained. Repertoires sampled from thymus and blood appeared biased in V and J gene usage.

The sequence came from a boy less than two years old with a congenital heart defect. This chain connects TRBV9 to TRBJ2-7, with TRBD2 as a possible D gene (6 bases). Material: thymocytes. This CDR3 is CASSVGGPKGGTYEQYF. The CDR3 bases are TGTGCCAGCAGCGTAGGAGGGCCGAAGGGAGGCACCTACGAGCAGTACTTC. Full variable domain (rest looked up from reference TRBV9 and TRBJ2-7): DSGVTQTPKHLITATGQRVTLRCSPRSGDLSVYWYQQSLDQGLQFLIQYYNGEERAKGNILERFSAQQFPDLHSELNLSSLELGDSALYFCASSVGGPKGGTYEQYFGPGTRLTVT.